The source of this T cell receptor (beta chain) is a study of post-analysis software for immune sequencing data. Whole-study context: Courses of disease covered relapsing-remitting, secondary progressive and progressive-relapsing multiple sclerosis.

Germline V gene sequence: CDR1 MNHEY, CDR2 SVGEGT. This CDR3 spans 14 amino acids. Between the trimmed V and J ends, which lost 6 bases and 1 base, there was a span of 10 bases. The library was made from cDNA and included unique molecular identifiers. T cells numbering about 0.85 to 11 million gave rise to some 520,000 cDNA molecules. TCRdb re-called the PCR reads through MiXCR, storing one row per CDR3 protein. Of some 800,000 distinct CDR3 sequences in the sample, just over 45% were seen once. Overall study results and limits: Samples made in the same batch grouped tightly together by F measure. Multiple sclerosis patients had significantly lower normalized Chao1 diversity than controls. Patients had higher frequencies than controls of four to six TRBV segments, including TRBV5-6, TRBV5-1 and TRBV20-1.

Comment on this clonotype: Its antigen remains unidentified.

The chain employs TRBV6-2 or TRBV6-3 and TRBJ1-5; no clear D gene. Input material: blood. This clonotype was obtained from a girl aged 10-17 years with multiple sclerosis. The CDR3 sequence is CASRPGRSNQPQHF. The CDR3 DNA reads as TGTGCCAGCAGGCCGGGCAGGAGCAATCAGCCCCAGCATTTT.